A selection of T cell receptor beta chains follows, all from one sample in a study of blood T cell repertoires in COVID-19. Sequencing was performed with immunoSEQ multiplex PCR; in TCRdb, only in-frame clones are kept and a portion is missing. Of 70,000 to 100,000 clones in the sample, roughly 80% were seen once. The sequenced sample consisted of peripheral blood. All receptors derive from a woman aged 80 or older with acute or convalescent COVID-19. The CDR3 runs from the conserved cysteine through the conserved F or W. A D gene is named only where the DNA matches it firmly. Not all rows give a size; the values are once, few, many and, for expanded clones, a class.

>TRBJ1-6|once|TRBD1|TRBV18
CASSFRDRGSYNSPLHF
TGTGCCAGCTCATTCCGGGACAGGGGCTCCTATAATTCACCCCTCCACTTT
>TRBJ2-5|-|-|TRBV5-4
CASSSYQETQYF
TGTGCCAGCAGCTCTTACCAAGAGACCCAGTACTTC
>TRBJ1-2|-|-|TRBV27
CASSFLDGNYGYTF
TGTGCCAGCAGTTTCCTTGACGGGAACTATGGCTACACCTTC
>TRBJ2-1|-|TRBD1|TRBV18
CASSPLGQGNGNEQFF
TGTGCCAGCTCACCATTAGGACAGGGCAATGGCAATGAGCAGTTCTTC
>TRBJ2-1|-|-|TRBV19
CASSLGGGTYNEQFF
TGTGCCAGTAGTCTAGGCGGGGGCACCTACAATGAGCAGTTCTTC
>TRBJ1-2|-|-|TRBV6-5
CASSSPLGYTF
TGTGCCAGCAGTTCCCCCCTCGGCTACACCTTC
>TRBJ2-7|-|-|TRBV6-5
CASSPRQVSYEQYF
TGTGCCAGCAGTCCTAGACAGGTCTCCTACGAGCAGTACTTC
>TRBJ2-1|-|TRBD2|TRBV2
CASSELAGDYNEQFF
TGTGCCAGCAGTGAACTAGCGGGGGACTACAATGAGCAGTTCTTC
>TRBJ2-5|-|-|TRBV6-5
CASSAVRGETQYF
TGTGCCAGCAGCGCAGTAAGGGGGGAGACCCAGTACTTC
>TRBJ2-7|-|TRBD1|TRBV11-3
CASSPRQGDYEQYF
TGTGCCAGCAGCCCCCGACAGGGGGACTACGAGCAGTACTTC
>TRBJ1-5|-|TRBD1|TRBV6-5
CASRGTGIGQPQHF
TGTGCCAGCAGGGGGACAGGGATCGGTCAGCCCCAGCATTTT
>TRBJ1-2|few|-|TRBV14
CASQQANYGYTF
TGTGCCAGTCAACAGGCTAACTATGGCTACACCTTC
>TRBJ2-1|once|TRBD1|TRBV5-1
CASSLVGGQGTYNEQFF
TGCGCCAGCAGCTTGGTCGGGGGACAGGGGACGTACAATGAGCAGTTCTTC
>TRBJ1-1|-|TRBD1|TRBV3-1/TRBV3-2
CASSSTGGVRAFF
TGTGCCAGCAGCTCCACAGGGGGCGTTAGGGCTTTCTTT
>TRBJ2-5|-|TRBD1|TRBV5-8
CASSRTGTTVGETQYF
TGTGCCAGCAGCAGGACAGGGACGACCGTCGGAGAGACCCAGTACTTC
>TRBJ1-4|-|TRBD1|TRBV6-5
CASRPQGAANEKLFF
TGTGCCAGCAGGCCTCAGGGGGCAGCTAATGAAAAACTGTTTTTT
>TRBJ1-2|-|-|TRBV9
CASSLGSHPGYTF
TGTGCCAGCAGCCTCGGGAGCCATCCTGGCTACACCTTC
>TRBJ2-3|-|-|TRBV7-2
CASSSYLETDTQYF
TGTGCCAGCAGCTCCTATTTAGAAACAGATACGCAGTATTTT
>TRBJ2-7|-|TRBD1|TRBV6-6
CASSYSGTASSYEQYF
TGTGCCAGCAGTTACTCCGGGACAGCCAGCTCCTACGAGCAGTACTTC
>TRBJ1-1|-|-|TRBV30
CAWSWEGNTEAFF
TGTGCCTGGAGTTGGGAGGGTAACACTGAAGCTTTCTTT
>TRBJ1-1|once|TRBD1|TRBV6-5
CASSSPQGKNTEAFF
TGTGCCAGCAGTTCACCACAGGGGAAGAACACTGAAGCTTTCTTT
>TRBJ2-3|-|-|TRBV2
CASRNLQRVMSTDTQYF
TGTGCCAGCAGGAATCTTCAGCGGGTGATGAGCACAGATACGCAGTATTTT
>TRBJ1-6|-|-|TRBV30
CAWSTGVRLNNSPLHF
TGTGCCTGGAGCACCGGGGTTCGCCTCAATAATTCACCCCTCCACTTT
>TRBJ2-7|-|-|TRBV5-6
CASSTQGPSGEQYF
TGTGCCAGCAGCACACAGGGACCGTCGGGCGAGCAGTACTTC
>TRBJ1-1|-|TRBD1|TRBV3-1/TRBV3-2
CASSQGQGFLEAFF
TGTGCCAGCAGCCAGGGACAGGGATTCCTTGAAGCTTTCTTT
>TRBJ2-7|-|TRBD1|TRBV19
CASSRAGGTYEQYF
TGTGCCAGTAGTAGGGCAGGGGGAACCTACGAGCAGTACTTC